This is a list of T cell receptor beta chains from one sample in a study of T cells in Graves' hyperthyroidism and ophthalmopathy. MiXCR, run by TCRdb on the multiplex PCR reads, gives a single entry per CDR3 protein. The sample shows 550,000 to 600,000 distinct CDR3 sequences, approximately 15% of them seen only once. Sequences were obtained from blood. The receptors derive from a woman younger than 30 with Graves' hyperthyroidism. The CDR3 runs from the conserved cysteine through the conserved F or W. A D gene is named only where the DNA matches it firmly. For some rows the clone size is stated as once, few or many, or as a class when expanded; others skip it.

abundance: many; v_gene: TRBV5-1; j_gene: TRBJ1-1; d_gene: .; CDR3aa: CASSLGGLNAAFF; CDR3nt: TGCGCCAGCAGCTTGGGGGGCCTCAACGCGGCTTTCTTT
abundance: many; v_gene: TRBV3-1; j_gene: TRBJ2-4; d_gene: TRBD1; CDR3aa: CASSLDLGTGGGHIQYF; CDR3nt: TGTGCCAGCAGTCTCGACCTTGGGACAGGGGGCGGACACATTCAGTACTTC
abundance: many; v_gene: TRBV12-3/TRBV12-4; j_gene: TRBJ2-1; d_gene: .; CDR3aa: CASFLLRNEQFF; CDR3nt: TGTGCCAGCTTCCTACTTCGCAATGAGCAGTTCTTC
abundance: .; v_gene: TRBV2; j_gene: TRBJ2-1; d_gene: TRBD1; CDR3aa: CASSVDRGNEQFF; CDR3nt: TGTGCCAGCTCGGTAGACAGGGGCAATGAGCAGTTCTTC
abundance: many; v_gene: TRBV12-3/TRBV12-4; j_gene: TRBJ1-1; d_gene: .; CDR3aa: CASKLRGQGLRRDTEAFF; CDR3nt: TGTGCCAGCAAGCTCAGAGGGCAGGGGCTGAGAAGGGACACTGAAGCTTTCTTT
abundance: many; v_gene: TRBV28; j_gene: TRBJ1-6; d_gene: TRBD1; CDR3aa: CASSAPGQRNSPLHF; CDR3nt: TGTGCCAGCAGTGCTCCGGGACAGAGAAATTCACCCCTCCACTTT
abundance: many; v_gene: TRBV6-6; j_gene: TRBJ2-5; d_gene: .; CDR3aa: CASSYSNRLRVLGAQETQYF; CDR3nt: TGTGCCAGCAGTTACTCGAATCGGCTGAGGGTCCTCGGGGCCCAAGAGACCCAGTACTTC
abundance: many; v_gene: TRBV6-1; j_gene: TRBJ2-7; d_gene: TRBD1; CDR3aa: CASSSDRGYEQYF; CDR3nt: TGTGCCAGCAGTTCCGACAGGGGCTACGAGCAGTACTTC
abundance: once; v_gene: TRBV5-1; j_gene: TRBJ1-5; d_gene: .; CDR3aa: CASSLWGPNQPQHF; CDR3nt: TGCGCCAGCAGCTTGTGGGGGCCAAATCAGCCCCAGCATTTT
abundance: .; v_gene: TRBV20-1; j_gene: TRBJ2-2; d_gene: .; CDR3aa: CSARSAQGVTGELFF; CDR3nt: TGCAGTGCTAGGAGCGCCCAGGGAGTTACCGGGGAGCTGTTTTTT
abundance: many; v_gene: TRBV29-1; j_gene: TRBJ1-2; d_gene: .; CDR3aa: CSVGGPHYGYTF; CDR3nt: TGCAGCGTTGGAGGGCCCCACTATGGCTACACCTTC
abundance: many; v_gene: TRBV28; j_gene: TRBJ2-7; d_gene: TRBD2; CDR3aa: CASRTAGGSYEQYF; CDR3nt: TGTGCCAGCAGAACGGCGGGGGGCTCCTACGAGCAGTACTTC
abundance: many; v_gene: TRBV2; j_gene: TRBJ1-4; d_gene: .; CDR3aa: CASSDLDGGRTNKKLFF; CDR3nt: TGTGCCAGCAGTGATTTGGACGGAGGGCGCACTAATAAAAAACTGTTTTTT
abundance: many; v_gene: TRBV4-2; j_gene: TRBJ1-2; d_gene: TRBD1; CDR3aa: CASSQEGTGPNYGYTF; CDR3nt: TGTGCCAGCAGCCAAGAAGGGACAGGGCCTAACTATGGCTACACCTTC
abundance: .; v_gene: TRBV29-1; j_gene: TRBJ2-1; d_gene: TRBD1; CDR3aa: CSALLLYKGAYNEQFF; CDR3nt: TGCAGCGCTCTCTTGTTATATAAGGGGGCTTACAATGAGCAGTTCTTC
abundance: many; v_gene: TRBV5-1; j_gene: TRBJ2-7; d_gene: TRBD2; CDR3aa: CASSAVAGTAYEQYF; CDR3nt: TGCGCCAGCAGCGCGGTAGCGGGGACGGCCTACGAGCAGTACTTC
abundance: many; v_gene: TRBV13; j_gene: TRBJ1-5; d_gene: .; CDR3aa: CASSLADQPQHF; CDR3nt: TGTGCCAGCAGTTTAGCGGATCAGCCCCAGCATTTT
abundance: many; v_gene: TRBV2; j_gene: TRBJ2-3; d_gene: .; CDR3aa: CASRPMGDPTQYF; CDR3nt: TGTGCCAGCAGACCGATGGGAGACCCTACGCAGTATTTT
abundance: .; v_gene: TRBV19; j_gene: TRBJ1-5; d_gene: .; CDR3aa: CASSTGTYRQPQHF; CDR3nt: TGTGCCAGTAGTACAGGAACCTACAGACAGCCCCAGCATTTT
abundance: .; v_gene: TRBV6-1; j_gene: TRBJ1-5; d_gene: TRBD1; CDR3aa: CASSGPLQGGQNQPQHF; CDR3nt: TGTGCCAGCAGTGGACCCTTACAGGGGGGGCAAAATCAGCCCCAGCATTTT
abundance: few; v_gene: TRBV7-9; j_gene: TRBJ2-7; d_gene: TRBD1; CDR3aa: CASSTRQGIYEQYF; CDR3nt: TGTGCCAGCAGCACTAGACAGGGGATCTACGAGCAGTACTTC
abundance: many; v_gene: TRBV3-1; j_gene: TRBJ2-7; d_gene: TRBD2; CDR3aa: CASSQGLAGTYEQYF; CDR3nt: TGTGCCAGCAGCCAAGGACTAGCGGGAACCTACGAGCAGTACTTC
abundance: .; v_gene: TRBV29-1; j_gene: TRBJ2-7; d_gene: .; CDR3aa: CRTNFRRFGFYRFYEQYF; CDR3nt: TGCAGAACGAACTTCCGAAGATTCGGTTTTTACAGGTTTTACGAGCAGTACTTC
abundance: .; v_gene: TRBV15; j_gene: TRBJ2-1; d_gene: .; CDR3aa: CATSRAASLGEQFF; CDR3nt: TGTGCCACCAGCAGAGCCGCCTCCCTGGGGGAGCAGTTCTTC
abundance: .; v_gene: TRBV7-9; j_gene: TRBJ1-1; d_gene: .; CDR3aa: CASSLGGKRTEAFF; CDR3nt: TGTGCCAGCAGCTTAGGGGGGAAGAGGACTGAAGCTTTCTTT
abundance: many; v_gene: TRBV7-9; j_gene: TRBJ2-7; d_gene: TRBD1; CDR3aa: CASSPKRPEGQSGGEQYF; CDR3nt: TGTGCCAGCAGCCCGAAGAGGCCCGAGGGACAGTCCGGAGGCGAGCAGTACTTC
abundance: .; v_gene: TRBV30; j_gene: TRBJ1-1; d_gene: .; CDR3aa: CAWSRGMNTEALF; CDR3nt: TGTGCCTGGAGTCGGGGCATGAACACTGAAGCTCTCTTT
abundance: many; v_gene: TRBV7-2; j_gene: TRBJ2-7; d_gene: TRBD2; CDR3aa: CASSSPATSGVYEQYF; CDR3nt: TGTGCCAGCAGCTCTCCGGCAACTAGCGGTGTCTACGAGCAGTACTTC
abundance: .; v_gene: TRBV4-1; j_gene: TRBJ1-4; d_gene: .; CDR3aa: CASGSREATNEKLFF; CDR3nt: TGCGCCAGCGGTTCCCGGGAGGCAACTAATGAAAAACTGTTTTTT
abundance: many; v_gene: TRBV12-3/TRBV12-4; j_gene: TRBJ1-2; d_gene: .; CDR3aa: CASSLEDGYGYTF; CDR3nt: TGCGCCAGCAGTTTAGAGGACGGCTATGGCTACACCTTC
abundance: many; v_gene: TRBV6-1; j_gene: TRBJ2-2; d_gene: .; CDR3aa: CASTVGPNTGELFF; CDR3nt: TGTGCCAGCACCGTGGGTCCGAACACCGGGGAGCTGTTTTTT